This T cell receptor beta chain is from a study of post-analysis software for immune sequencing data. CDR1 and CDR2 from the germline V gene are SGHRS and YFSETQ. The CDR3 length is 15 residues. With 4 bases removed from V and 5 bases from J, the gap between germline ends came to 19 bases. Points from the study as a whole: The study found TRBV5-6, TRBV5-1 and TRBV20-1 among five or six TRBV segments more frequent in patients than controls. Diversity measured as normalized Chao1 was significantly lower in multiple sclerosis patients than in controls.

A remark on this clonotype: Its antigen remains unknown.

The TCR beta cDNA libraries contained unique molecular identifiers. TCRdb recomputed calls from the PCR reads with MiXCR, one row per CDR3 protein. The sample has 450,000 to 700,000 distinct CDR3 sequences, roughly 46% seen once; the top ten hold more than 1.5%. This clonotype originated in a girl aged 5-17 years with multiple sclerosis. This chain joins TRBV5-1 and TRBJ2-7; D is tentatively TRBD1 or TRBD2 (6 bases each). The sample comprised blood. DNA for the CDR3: TGCGCCAGCAGCCCGGGGGCCACCCTGACGGACGAGCAGTACTTC. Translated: CASSPGATLTDEQYF.